Below, 28 T cell receptor beta chains from the same sample are listed, as sequenced in a study of T cell responses to AZD1222 COVID-19 vaccine. Generated by immunoSEQ multiplex PCR, the TCRdb table keeps only in-frame clones and is missing some. The sample lists 150,000 to 200,000 clones; about nine tenths were seen once. The sample here was peripheral blood, taken 28 days after the second AZD1222 dose. The receptors were gathered from an adult who received the AZD1222 COVID-19 vaccine.

V gene TRBV19 combines with J gene TRBJ1-5; 10 nucleotides line up with TRBD1. Germline CDR1 and CDR2: LNHDA and SQIVND (reference sequence). Trimming took 7 bases from V and 7 from J; bases not matched to a gene: 16. The CDR3 sequence is 17 residues long. This CDR3 reads CASTGDRAGQGKQPQHF. In DNA form, the CDR3 reads TGTGCCAGTACCGGAGACAGGGCGGGACAGGGGAAACAGCCCCAGCATTTT.

The V and J genes are TRBV30 and TRBJ1-5; the D is unclear. V dropped 5 bases and J dropped 0 bases, with 11 bases sitting between them. CDR3 length equals 14 residues. CDR1 and CDR2 (germline): GTSNPN, SVGIG (reference sequence). This CDR3 reads CAWGTMNSNQPQHF. As DNA, the CDR3 is TGTGCCTGGGGAACCATGAATAGCAATCAGCCCCAGCATTTT.

The chain uses TRBV5-4 and TRBJ2-7; 9 bases agree with TRBD1. The CDR3 has 15 residues. The germline V gene encodes CDR1 SGHNT and CDR2 YYREEE (reference sequence). With 4 bases clipped from V and 2 bases from J, the junction kept 7 bases outside the gene matches. CDR3 residues: CASSISGQGAYEQYF. The CDR3 DNA reads as TGTGCCAGCAGCATATCGGGACAGGGTGCCTACGAGCAGTACTTC.

The chain combines TRBV18 with TRBJ1-3; D gene uncertain. The germline V gene has CDR1 KGHSH and CDR2 LQKENI. The V and J ends lost 3 bases and 2 bases respectively, with 5 bases between them. This CDR3 region has 13 residues. CDR3 DNA sequence: TGTGCCAGCTCACCTGACACTGGAAACACCATATATTTT. Translating it yields CASSPDTGNTIYF.

The V and J genes are TRBV21-1 and TRBJ1-3. TRBV21-1 is a pseudogene locus. The CDR3 runs to 16 residues. CDR3 residues: CASSKALQDSGNTIYF. CDR3 in DNA: TGTGCCAGCAGCAAAGCGCTACAAGACTCTGGAAACACCATATATTTT.

J is TRBJ2-7 and V is TRBV2; the D gene is possibly TRBD1 (5 bases). The germline gives CDR1 SNHLY, CDR2 FYNNEI. V lost 3 bases to trimming and J lost 1 base, with 16 bases between them. This CDR3 has 16 residues. CDR3: CASSESGPGFSYEQYF. Here the CDR3 DNA reads TGTGCCAGCAGTGAGTCAGGGCCAGGGTTTTCCTACGAGCAGTACTTC.

The chain links TRBV30 to TRBJ1-5, with unresolved D. Trimming shortened V by 6 bases and J by 4 bases, and 16 bases separated the two germline ends. Germline values: CDR1 GTSNPN, CDR2 SVGIG (reference sequence). This CDR3 comprises 14 residues. This chain's CDR3 is CACSKTASNQPQHF. CDR3 sequence (DNA): TGTGCCTGTTCAAAGACGGCATCAAATCAGCCCCAGCATTTT.

The rearrangement links TRBV18 to TRBJ2-1; D ambiguous. The length of the CDR3 is 12 residues. The germline CDR1 and CDR2 sequences are KGHSH and LQKENI. V was shortened by 4 bases and J by 3 bases, with 4 bases between the two germline ends. CDR3 bases: TGTGCCAGCTCACGCGACTACAATGAGCAGTTCTTC. Its translation: CASSRDYNEQFF.

As regards this clone: Other DNA sequences within the sample encode an identical CDR3. This sequence joins TRBV5-1 and TRBJ2-7; D unclear. The CDR3 loop spans 11 amino acids. V lost 0 bases to trimming and J lost 2 bases, with 0 bases between them. Germline CDR1 reads SGHRS; CDR2 reads YFSETQ. The CDR3 spells CASSLAYEQYF. The CDR3 nucleotides read TGCGCCAGCAGCTTGGCCTACGAGCAGTACTTC.

This chain connects TRBV30 to TRBJ1-2, with TRBD1 identical over 8 bases. Germline CDR1 GTSNPN, CDR2 SVGIG (reference sequence). The CDR3 contains 16 residues. Trimming at V came to 8 bases and at J to 7 bases, leaving 21 bases not matched to a gene. For the CDR3, the DNA is TGTGCCCTGGACCCCCCTTGGCAGGGGGCAGGAGGTGGCTACACCTTC. Translating it yields CALDPPWQGAGGGYTF.

The rearrangement joins TRBV18 to TRBJ1-6; D is unclear. The CDR3 is 16 residues long. Germline V gene sequence: CDR1 KGHSH, CDR2 LQKENI. The V end was cut by 3 bases, the J end by 0 bases, with 9 bases between. DNA for the CDR3: TGTGCCAGCTCACCCTCCGGGAGCTCCTATAATTCACCCCTCCACTTT. Translation: CASSPSGSSYNSPLHF.

This clone appeared a few times. The chain links TRBV10-3 to TRBJ2-5; D is perhaps TRBD1 or TRBD2 (5 bases each). Between the trimmed V and J ends, which lost 3 bases and 7 bases, there was a span of 21 bases. CDR3 length: 16 residues. CDR1 and CDR2 (germline): ENHRY, SYGVKD. The CDR3 is CAISDPSARDRGTQYF. The CDR3 DNA reads TGTGCCATCAGTGATCCTTCCGCTCGGGACCGGGGGACCCAGTACTTC.

About this clone itself: One end of the junction varies from germline; a read error may be responsible. The genes are TRBV9 and TRBJ2-7, with no clear D. The CDR3 loop spans 15 amino acids. Germline V gene data show CDR1 as SGDLS and CDR2 as YYNGEE. CDR3 loop: CASSVGRILSSEQYF. CDR3 DNA: TGTGCCAGCAGCGTAGGACGGATACTATCCTCCGAGCAGTACTTC.

This clone was recorded only once. The genes are TRBV19 and TRBJ1-2, with 7 positions matching TRBD1. Per germline, CDR1 LNHDA and CDR2 SQIVND (reference sequence). This CDR3 contains 11 residues. V lost 10 bases and J lost 5; bases outside the gene matches: 4. The CDR3: CATGGRYGYTF. CDR3 bases: TGTGCCACAGGGGGACGGTATGGCTACACCTTC.

There are a few counts of this clone. V usage is TRBV30 and J usage is TRBJ1-1, with D tentatively TRBD1 (5 bases). Germline V lookup: CDR1 GTSNPN, CDR2 SVGIG (reference sequence). This CDR3 has 15 amino acids. Between the trimmed V and J ends, which lost 5 bases and 6 bases, there was a span of 22 bases. The CDR3 coding sequence is TGTGCCTGGTCAGCTTCAGGGATCTGGGCCCCTGAAGCTTTCTTT. Translating gives CAWSASGIWAPEAFF.

The J gene is TRBJ2-7, the V gene TRBV28; 7 positions agree with TRBD1. Germline loops: CDR1 MDHEN, CDR2 SYDVKM. V shed 6 bases and J 4 bases; nucleotides not matched to a gene: 9. The CDR3 sequence is 14 residues long. The CDR3 loop reads CASRKNRGRYEQYF. DNA of the CDR3: TGTGCCAGCAGGAAAAACAGGGGTAGATACGAGCAGTACTTC.

The chain links TRBV4-3 to TRBJ2-5; D call uncertain. Germline values: CDR1 LGHNA, CDR2 YSLEER. This CDR3 is 15 amino acids long. The ends were cut back, 0 bases at V and 5 bases at J, with 13 bases in the middle. For the CDR3, the DNA is TGCGCCAGCAGCCAAGAGCCCTTTACCGGGGAGACCCAGTACTTC. It is translated as CASSQEPFTGETQYF.

CDR3 bases: TGTGCCAGCCATTGGACTAATCAAGAGACCCAGTACTTC. Translated: CASHWTNQETQYF. This chain connects TRBV2 to TRBJ2-5; D is possibly TRBD2 (6 bases). Per germline, CDR1 SNHLY and CDR2 FYNNEI. The CDR3 has 13 amino acids. Trimming took off 8 bases at V and 2 bases at J, with 12 bases between the two ends.

This chain joins TRBV10-3 and TRBJ1-2; D not resolved. Germline V gene sequence: CDR1 ENHRY, CDR2 SYGVKD. The CDR3 covers 13 residues. V shed 0 bases and J shed 2 bases, with 4 bases lying between them. The CDR3 DNA follows: TGTGCCATCAGTGAGTCTGTCAACTATGGCTACACCTTC. Its protein is CAISESVNYGYTF.

The chain combines TRBV6-6 with TRBJ1-2; 11 nucleotides agree with TRBD1. The V and J ends lost 6 bases and 2 bases, in that order; junction bases with no gene match: 5. Germline V gives CDR1 MNHNY, CDR2 SVGAGI (reference sequence). There are 15 residues in the CDR3. The CDR3 bases are TGTGCCAGCAGCCCGGGACAGGGGGGGAACTATGGCTACACCTTC. It codes for CASSPGQGGNYGYTF.

This CDR3 reads CATSLLGGETQYF. The CDR3 DNA sequence: TGCGCCACCAGTCTACTAGGGGGAGAGACCCAGTACTTC. This chain joins TRBV5-1 and TRBJ2-5, with D tentatively TRBD1 (6 bases). The CDR3 has 13 amino acids. The V gene's germline CDR1 is SGHRS and CDR2 YFSETQ. V was clipped by 9 bases and J by 4 bases, with 16 bases between them.

The rearrangement uses TRBV5-1 and TRBJ1-2; D not certain. Trimming stripped 0 bases from V and 4 bases from J, with 7 bases between. The CDR3 length is 13 residues. CDR1 is SGHRS and CDR2 is YFSETQ in the germline V gene. The CDR3 DNA reads TGCGCCAGCAGCTTGGGGGAGACCTATGGCTACACCTTC. This encodes CASSLGETYGYTF.

The table lists this clone with a count of one. The gene calls are TRBV9 and TRBJ1-2, with TRBD1 matching 8 bases. Trimming cost V 0 bases and J 2 bases; bases outside gene matches: 6. This CDR3 spans 16 amino acids. Germline V gene lookup returns CDR1 SGDLS and CDR2 YYNGEE. The CDR3 sequence: CASSVATQGANYGYTF. The DNA of the CDR3 is TGTGCCAGCAGCGTAGCTACCCAGGGGGCGAACTATGGCTACACCTTC.

This clone turned up a few times. The V and J genes are TRBV6-5 and TRBJ1-6, with 9 bases identical to TRBD1. Germline assignment: CDR1 MNHEY and CDR2 SVGAGI. J was trimmed by 7 bases and V by 6 bases; bases with no gene match: 4. The CDR3 runs to 14 residues. As DNA, the CDR3 is TGTGCCAGCAGGGGGGGACAGGGAAATTCACCCCTCCACTTT. Translation: CASRGGQGNSPLHF.

The chain joins TRBV28 to TRBJ1-4; possible D gene TRBD1, 5 bases. Trimming removed 10 bases at V and 7 bases at J, with 13 bases between. The CDR3 loop spans 12 amino acids. The germline gives CDR1 MDHEN, CDR2 SYDVKM. In DNA form, the CDR3 reads TGTGCCACCTCAGGTGGGGGTGAAAAACTGTTTTTT. Its protein product is CATSGGGEKLFF.

This chain connects TRBV11-1 to TRBJ1-3; no clear D. The CDR3 is made up of 14 amino acids. Deletions cut 5 bases from V and 2 bases from J, with 10 bases between. The germline gives CDR1 SGHAT, CDR2 FQDESV (reference sequence). The CDR3 loop reads CASSTYTAGNTIYF. The CDR3 DNA is TGTGCCAGCAGCACATACACGGCTGGAAACACCATATATTTT.

The V call is TRBV19, the J call TRBJ1-5; no clear D. The CDR3 consists of 16 residues. V shed 10 bases and J shed 2 bases, with 21 bases lying between them. Germline V CDR1 and CDR2: LNHDA, SQIVND (reference sequence). The CDR3 sequence is CATTPGREDGNQPQHF. CDR3 bases: TGTGCCACCACGCCGGGAAGGGAAGATGGCAATCAGCCCCAGCATTTT. The variable domain in full, with the rest retrieved from reference TRBV19 and TRBJ1-5, is DGGITQSPKYLFRKEGQNVTLSCEQNLNHDAMYWYRQDPGQGLRLIYYSQIVNDFQKGDIAEGYSVSREKKESFPLTVTSAQKNPTAFYLCATTPGREDGNQPQHFGDGTRLSIL.

On this clone: Other nucleotide sequences in the sample specify the same CDR3. This chain joins TRBV7-2 and TRBJ1-4; TRBD1 matches at 10 bases. The CDR3 is 14 amino acids. The germline V gene encodes CDR1 SGHTA and CDR2 FQGNSA. The ends lost 1 base at V and 7 bases at J; junction bases unmatched: 0. The CDR3 is CASSLGQGAEKLFF. CDR3 DNA: TGTGCCAGCAGCTTAGGACAGGGGGCTGAAAAACTGTTTTTT.